A selection of T cell receptor beta chains follows, all from one sample in a study of shared clonotypes between healthy human individuals. The method was immunoSEQ multiplex PCR; TCRdb's version includes in-frame clones alone and lacks a portion of them. The repertoire consists of 2 million to 2.5 million clones, with around 90% occurring once and the leading ten covering approximately 0.4%. What was sequenced was naive CD4+ T cells from PBMCs. These receptors all stem from a man younger than 35 in good health. Some clones in this sample may be carry-over from other donors' samples. CDR3s include the opening cysteine and the closing phenylalanine or tryptophan. Each record gives: V gene, J gene, D gene, clone size, CDR3 DNA, CDR3 protein. A D gene is named only where the DNA matches it firmly. Some rows mark clone size as missing; the rest say once, few, many or name a class of expanded clone.

TRBV28	TRBJ2-7	TRBD1	NA	TGTGCCAGCAGTCTGCGACAGGGCTCCTACGAGCAGTACTTC	CASSLRQGSYEQYF
TRBV19	TRBJ2-1	TRBD1	NA	TGTGCCAGTAGTATAAGGGGTGTGGGGACAGGGGAGCAGTTCTTC	CASSIRGVGTGEQFF
TRBV5-4	TRBJ1-2	NA	NA	TGTGCCAGCACCCGGCCCGGGGCAGCAGCTAACTATGGCTACACCTTC	CASTRPGAAANYGYTF
TRBV5-4	TRBJ1-1	NA	NA	TGTGCCAGCAGCTTTTCGGGAGTCACTGAAGCTTTCTTT	CASSFSGVTEAFF
TRBV7-2	TRBJ2-3	NA	NA	TGTGCCAGCAGCTTAGCGTGGGGCGGGGGCACAGATACGCAGTATTTT	CASSLAWGGGTDTQYF
TRBV7-8	TRBJ2-3	TRBD2	NA	TGTGCCAGCAGCCGAAGCGGGGCTACAGATACGCAGTATTTT	CASSRSGATDTQYF
TRBV28	TRBJ2-5	TRBD2	NA	TGTGCCAGCAGTTCACGACTAGCGGGGTTCCAAGAGACCCAGTACTTC	CASSSRLAGFQETQYF
TRBV6-1	TRBJ2-3	TRBD2	NA	TGTGCCAGCAGTCTTCCGGGACTACTTCCAGATACGCAGTATTTT	CASSLPGLLPDTQYF
TRBV19	TRBJ1-2	TRBD1	NA	TGTGCCAGTAGTATCCAACAGGGGCGCGGCTACACCTTC	CASSIQQGRGYTF
TRBV10-2	TRBJ2-3	NA	NA	TGCGCCAGCAGTCAAAACACAGATACGCAGTATTTT	CASSQNTDTQYF
TRBV5-1	TRBJ2-2	NA	once	TGCGCCAGCAGCTTGGTTCAGGGAAAGACCGGGGAGCTGTTTTTT	CASSLVQGKTGELFF
TRBV19	TRBJ1-4	TRBD1	NA	TGTGCCAGCCGGAGACAGGGGGGGTTTCCCGCAACTAATGAAAAACTGTTTTTT	CASRRQGGFPATNEKLFF
TRBV18	TRBJ2-2	TRBD2	NA	TGTGCCAGCTCGTCCTTAGCGGGAGATCACACCGGGGAGCTGTTTTTT	CASSSLAGDHTGELFF
TRBV29-1	TRBJ2-1	NA	NA	TGCAGCGTTGAAGATCAAGATACAGGGATGGGGCAGTTCTTC	CSVEDQDTGMGQFF
TRBV4-2	TRBJ1-2	NA	NA	TGTGCCAGCAGCCAAAGGGACGGGTATGGCTACACCTTC	CASSQRDGYGYTF
TRBV4-1	TRBJ2-7	NA	NA	TGCGCCAGCAGCCAAGATAAAATTCCCCGGAACTCCTACGAGCAGTACTTC	CASSQDKIPRNSYEQYF
TRBV20-1	TRBJ2-7	NA	NA	TGCAGTGCTTCGCGCTACGAGCAGTACTTC	CSASRYEQYF
TRBV7-6	TRBJ1-3	NA	NA	TGTGCCAGCAGCTACGGGGTCTCTGGAAACACCATATATTTT	CASSYGVSGNTIYF
TRBV6-5	TRBJ1-1	NA	NA	TGTGCCAGCAGTTACACTAAAGGACCGTTGAACACTGAAGCTTTCTTT	CASSYTKGPLNTEAFF
TRBV7-9	TRBJ2-3	TRBD1	NA	TGTGCCAGCAGCCTTTTCGGACAGGACACAGATACGCAGTATTTT	CASSLFGQDTDTQYF
TRBV5-1	TRBJ2-1	NA	NA	TGCGCCAGCAGCCCCCGTGGAAACAATGAGCAGTTCTTC	CASSPRGNNEQFF
TRBV7-6	TRBJ2-5	NA	NA	TGTGCCAGCAGCGTAGCCCCTAGCGTGCGGGAGACCCAGTACTTC	CASSVAPSVRETQYF
TRBV5-4	TRBJ2-1	TRBD2	NA	TGTGCCAGCAGCTTGGGGGGGACTAGCGGATACAATGAGCAGTTCTTC	CASSLGGTSGYNEQFF
TRBV7-9	TRBJ2-7	TRBD1	NA	TGTGCCAGCAGCTTCCGGGACAGCATTTCCTACGAGCAGTACTTC	CASSFRDSISYEQYF
TRBV28	TRBJ1-2	NA	NA	TGTGCCAGCACTGAAAACTATGGCTACACCTTC	CASTENYGYTF
TRBV28	TRBJ1-5	TRBD1	NA	TGTGCCAGCACCTCCAGGGGGACACTTAGCAATCAGCCCCAGCATTTT	CASTSRGTLSNQPQHF
TRBV5-1	TRBJ2-7	TRBD2	NA	TGCGCCAGCAGCCCCGGGTGGGGGAGGGTGCCCTACGAGCAGTACTTC	CASSPGWGRVPYEQYF
TRBV21-1	TRBJ2-5	NA	NA	TGTGCCAGCAGCAAACCCGGGGACGGAGAACAAGAGACCCAGTACTTC	CASSKPGDGEQETQYF
TRBV7-9	TRBJ1-3	NA	NA	TGTGCCAGCAGCTTAGGGGTAACTGGAAACACCATATATTTT	CASSLGVTGNTIYF
TRBV5-1	TRBJ2-1	TRBD2	NA	TGCGCCAGCAGCTTGGGTTCCGGACTAGTCGTATTCAATGAGCAGTTCTTC	CASSLGSGLVVFNEQFF
TRBV19	TRBJ1-5	NA	NA	TGTGCCAGTAGTATGTACAGGGATGCTCAGCCCCAGCATTTT	CASSMYRDAQPQHF
TRBV7-2	TRBJ2-7	NA	NA	TGTGCCAGCAGCTTAGCGCGGGAAGCGGCCTACGAGCAGTACTTC	CASSLAREAAYEQYF
TRBV6-5	TRBJ2-7	NA	NA	TGTGCCAGCAGTTACCCGGGTAGCTACGAGCAGTACTTC	CASSYPGSYEQYF
TRBV6-5	TRBJ1-3	NA	NA	TGTGCCACCCGCGGTGGGTCTGGAAACACCATATATTTT	CATRGGSGNTIYF
TRBV6-5	TRBJ2-7	NA	once	TGTGCCAGCCGCACCCAAGCGGCACCCTCCTACGAGCAGTACTTC	CASRTQAAPSYEQYF
TRBV5-1	TRBJ2-1	NA	NA	TGCGCCAGCAGCTTGGCGCCAGGTCATGAGCAGTTCTTC	CASSLAPGHEQFF
TRBV28	TRBJ2-3	NA	NA	TGTGCCAGCGTGAATGGGCGCGGGGACACAGATACGCAGTATTTT	CASVNGRGDTDTQYF
TRBV20-1	TRBJ2-3	NA	once	TGCAGTGCTACAGGCACAGATACGCAGTATTTT	CSATGTDTQYF
TRBV28	TRBJ1-5	TRBD1	NA	TGTGCCGGGGGGACAGGGCGGGGCAATCAGCCCCAGCATTTT	CAGGTGRGNQPQHF
TRBV7-2	TRBJ2-1	NA	NA	TGTGCCAGCAGCCTCCAAGGTAGCCGAGCCTACAATGAGCAGTTCTTC	CASSLQGSRAYNEQFF
TRBV7-2	TRBJ1-5	NA	NA	TGTGCCAGCAGCTCCACAAGTGTGAGCTATAGCAATCAGCCCCAGCATTTT	CASSSTSVSYSNQPQHF